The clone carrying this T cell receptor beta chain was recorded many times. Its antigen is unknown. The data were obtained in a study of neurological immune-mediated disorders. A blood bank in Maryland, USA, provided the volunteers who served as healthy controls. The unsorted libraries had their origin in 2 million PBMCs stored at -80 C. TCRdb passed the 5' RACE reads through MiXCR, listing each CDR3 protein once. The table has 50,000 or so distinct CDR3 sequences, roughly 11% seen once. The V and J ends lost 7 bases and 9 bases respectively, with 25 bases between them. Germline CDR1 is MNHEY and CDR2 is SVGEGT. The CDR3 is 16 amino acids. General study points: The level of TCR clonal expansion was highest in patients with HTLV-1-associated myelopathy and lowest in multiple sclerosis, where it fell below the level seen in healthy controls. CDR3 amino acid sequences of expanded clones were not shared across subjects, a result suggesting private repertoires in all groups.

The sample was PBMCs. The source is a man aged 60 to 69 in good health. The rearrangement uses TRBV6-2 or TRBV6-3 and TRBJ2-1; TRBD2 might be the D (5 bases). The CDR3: CASIPLNPSPIGEQFF. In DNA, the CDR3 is TGTGCCAGCATTCCCTTGAACCCTAGCCCCATTGGTGAGCAGTTCTTC.